Listed here are 20 T cell receptor beta chains from one sample, sequenced in a study of blood T cell repertoires in COVID-19. Profiling relied on immunoSEQ multiplex PCR, and the TCRdb table lists in-frame clones only, not all of them. Counted here are about 53,000 clones, about nine tenths occurring once; the ten biggest clones make up roughly 2.5%. Sequencing used peripheral blood. Receptors originate from a man older than 75 with acute or convalescent COVID-19.

This chain connects TRBV7-2 to TRBJ1-2; TRBD1 matches 8 bases. CDR3 size: 15 residues. The germline CDR1 and CDR2 sequences are SGHTA and FQGNSA. V lost 4 bases to trimming and J lost 1 base; unmatched junction nucleotides: 5. CDR3 sequence: CASSYRDRLNYGYTF. The CDR3 bases are TGTGCCAGCAGCTACAGGGACAGGCTTAACTATGGCTACACCTTC.

The chain carries TRBV4-1 and TRBJ2-1; the match to TRBD1 covers 7 bases. V dropped 0 bases and J dropped 4; count of bases not matched to a gene: 3. The CDR3 covers 15 residues. Germline V CDR1 and CDR2: MGHRA, YSYEKL. The CDR3 here is CASSQEGGRYNEQFF. The CDR3 coding sequence is TGCGCCAGCAGCCAAGAAGGGGGCCGGTACAATGAGCAGTTCTTC.

The chain links TRBV2 to TRBJ2-3; 13 bases line up with TRBD2. The germline CDR1 and CDR2 sequences are SNHLY and FYNNEI. CDR3 length: 16 amino acids. V trimming: 6 bases; J trimming: 0 bases; junction bases outside the gene matches: 3. This CDR3 is CASRQGLAGSTDTQYF. CDR3 coding DNA: TGTGCCAGCAGACAGGGACTAGCGGGAAGCACAGATACGCAGTATTTT.

The chain recombines TRBV5-4 with TRBJ2-3, with D perhaps matching TRBD2 (7 bases). Between the trimmed V and J ends, which lost 6 bases and 2 bases, there was a span of 13 bases. Per germline, CDR1 SGHNT and CDR2 YYREEE (reference sequence). The CDR3 extends over 14 amino acids. CDR3 DNA sequence: TGTGCCAGCACCCGCGGGGGCTACACAGATACGCAGTATTTT. As protein: CASTRGGYTDTQYF.

The chain couples TRBV6-1 to TRBJ1-5, with 7 nucleotides matching TRBD1. Germline CDR1 is MNHNS and CDR2 is SASEGT. After removal of 2 bases from V and 0 bases from J, the junction contained 10 bases not matched to a gene. The CDR3 runs to 18 residues. CDR3 in amino acids: CASSEYGAGTVSNQPQHF. The CDR3 coding sequence is TGTGCCAGCAGTGAATATGGGGCCGGGACAGTTAGCAATCAGCCCCAGCATTTT.

The genes are TRBV7-2 and TRBJ2-7; possible D gene TRBD2, 6 bases. CDR3 length: 16 amino acids. Germline loops: CDR1 SGHTA, CDR2 FQGNSA. Trimming cost V 5 bases and J 5 bases, with 22 bases left between them. As DNA, the CDR3 is TGTGCCAGCAGCCTCGAGACTTCTTGGAGGGGCGACGAGCAGTACTTC. Its protein is CASSLETSWRGDEQYF.

The chain carries TRBV30 and TRBJ1-1; unclear D gene. Trimming cost V 4 bases and J 1 base, with 10 bases left between them. The CDR3 runs 13 residues. Germline V gene sequence: CDR1 GTSNPN, CDR2 SVGIG (reference sequence). CDR3 coding DNA: TGTGCCTGGATGGTTGGCAAGAACACTGAAGCTTTCTTT. Its translation is CAWMVGKNTEAFF.

CDR3 sequence: CATTGRTGTLGYTF. The CDR3 coding sequence is TGTGCCACCACCGGTAGGACAGGGACCTTAGGCTACACCTTC. The genes are TRBV15 and TRBJ1-2; 8 bases map to TRBD1. V trimming: 7 bases; J trimming: 8 bases; junction bases outside the gene matches: 12. This CDR3 contains 14 residues. Germline values: CDR1 LNHNV, CDR2 YYDKDF (reference sequence). The full variable domain, completed using reference TRBV15 and TRBJ1-2, is DAMVIQNPRYQVTQFGKPVTLSCSQTLNHNVMYWYQQKSSQAPKLLFHYYDKDFNNEADTPDNFQSRRPNTSFCFLDIRSPGLGDTAMYLCATTGRTGTLGYTFGSGTRLTVV.

This chain uses TRBV20-1 with TRBJ2-5; possible D gene TRBD2, 6 bases. The CDR3 is made up of 11 amino acids. Germline assignment: CDR1 DFQATT and CDR2 SNEGSKA (reference sequence). V was shortened by 0 bases and J by 7 bases, with 6 bases between the two germline ends. CDR3 nucleotide sequence: TGCAGTGCTAGAGAGCGGGGGACCCAGTACTTC. The encoded protein is CSARERGTQYF.

The chain has TRBV3-1 (or the pseudogene TRBV3-2) and TRBJ2-7; no clear D. V lost 3 bases and J lost 0, with 9 bases in between. CDR1 LGHDT and CDR2 YNNKEL come from the germline V gene (reference sequence). The CDR3 runs 14 residues. The CDR3 region has the DNA TGTGCCAGCAGCCAGAACCCCAGCTCCTACGAGCAGTACTTC. Its translation is CASSQNPSSYEQYF.

This chain connects TRBV25-1 to TRBJ2-1, with D perhaps matching TRBD2 (5 bases). The germline V and J ends were trimmed by 5 bases and 8 bases, with 10 bases remaining between them. The germline CDR1 and CDR2 sequences are MGHDK and SYGVNS. The CDR3 is 12 amino acids. This chain's CDR3 is CASSTPGYEQFF. For the CDR3, the DNA is TGTGCCAGCAGTACGCCGGGGTATGAGCAGTTCTTC.

The chain recombines TRBV9 with TRBJ2-3, with 12 bases identical to TRBD2. After removal of 6 bases from V and 2 bases from J, the junction contained 4 bases not matched to a gene. Germline assignment: CDR1 SGDLS and CDR2 YYNGEE. The CDR3 is 15 amino acids. The CDR3 region has the DNA TGTGCCAGCAAACGACTAGCGGGGGACACAGATACGCAGTATTTT. Its translation: CASKRLAGDTDTQYF.

The V and J genes are TRBV2 and TRBJ2-4, with 12 bases that match TRBD2. This CDR3 is 20 amino acids long. The junction had 17 bases not matched to a gene; V was cut back by 4 bases and J by 4 bases. Per the germline V gene, CDR1 is SNHLY and CDR2 is FYNNEI. The CDR3 is CASSGRRGGGLAGPKNIQYF. Written as DNA, the CDR3 is TGTGCCAGCAGTGGTCGTAGAGGGGGCGGACTAGCGGGGCCTAAAAACATTCAGTACTTC.

The rearrangement joins TRBV7-9 to TRBJ1-2; TRBD1 is a possible D gene (6 bases). From germline, CDR1 is SEHNR and CDR2 FQNEAQ (reference sequence). The CDR3 totals 13 residues. With 6 bases removed from V and 2 bases from J, the gap between germline ends came to 10 bases. The CDR3 bases are TGTGCCAGCAGTTTTGGACAGAACTATGGCTACACCTTC. This translates into CASSFGQNYGYTF. The full variable domain, in which reference TRBV7-9 and TRBJ1-2 provide the parts outside the CDR3, is DTGVSQNPRHKITKRGQNVTFRCDPISEHNRLYWYRQTLGQGPEFLTYFQNEAQLEKSRLLSDRFSAERPKGSFSTLEIQRTEQGDSAMYLCASSFGQNYGYTFGSGTRLTVV.

There are a few counts of this clone. The V gene is TRBV2, the J gene TRBJ2-7, with TRBD2 identical over 8 bases. This CDR3 is built from 16 residues. V shed 6 bases, J shed 1 base, and the junction held 11 bases outside the gene matches. The germline CDR1 and CDR2 sequences are SNHLY and FYNNEI. CDR3 amino acids: CASSPGGFTSSYEQYF. The CDR3 DNA reads TGTGCCAGCAGCCCGGGAGGGTTCACGAGTTCCTACGAGCAGTACTTC.

With respect to this clone: Germline is not matched at one junction end, which may reflect a read error. CDR3 nucleotides: TGTGCCACCAAAGAAGGGGCTTTGGCTCAAGAGTCCCAGTACTTC. This sequence encodes CATKEGALAQESQYF. The J gene is TRBJ2-5, the V gene TRBV2; D may be TRBD1 (5 bases). The CDR3 covers 15 residues. Germline lookup yields CDR1 SNHLY and CDR2 FYNNEI. The full variable domain, in which reference TRBV2 and TRBJ2-5 provide the parts outside the CDR3, is EPEVTQTPSHQVTQMGQEVILRCVPISNHLYFYWYRQILGQKVEFLVSFYNNEISEKSEIFDDQFSVERPDGSNFTLKIRSTKLEDSAMYFCATKEGALAQESQYFGPGTRLLVL.

This chain uses TRBV7-2 with TRBJ1-5; weak D call: TRBD1 (5 bases). The CDR3 is made up of 14 amino acids. The germline V gene has CDR1 SGHTA and CDR2 FQGNSA. V dropped 4 bases and J dropped 5 bases, with 12 bases sitting between them. CDR3 in DNA: TGTGCCAGCAGCTCTTGGGGGGAGGATCAGCCCCAGCATTTT. As protein: CASSSWGEDQPQHF.

The chain carries TRBV7-8 and TRBJ2-3; TRBD2 aligns across 14 bases. Germline CDR1 SGHVS, CDR2 FQNEAQ. The CDR3 sequence is 19 residues long. The J segment lost 0 bases and the V segment lost 5 bases, leaving 10 bases of the junction unmatched. DNA of the CDR3: TGTGCCAGCAGCGACTCTGGACTAGCGGGGGGTACTAGCACAGATACGCAGTATTTT. The encoded protein is CASSDSGLAGGTSTDTQYF.

This chain connects TRBV5-1 to TRBJ2-7, with TRBD1 as a possible D gene (5 bases). Trimming took off 1 base at V and 5 bases at J, with 16 bases between the two ends. Germline V gives CDR1 SGHRS, CDR2 YFSETQ. The CDR3 is 15 residues long. DNA of the CDR3: TGCGCCAGCAGCTTGAGCCAGGGCTTCTTTAACGAGCAGTACTTC. Translation: CASSLSQGFFNEQYF.

V gene TRBV10-3 combines with J gene TRBJ1-1, with D maybe TRBD1 (6 bases). Germline CDR1 reads ENHRY; CDR2 reads SYGVKD. Trimming stripped 6 bases from V and 2 bases from J, with 16 bases between. The CDR3 has 15 amino acids. The CDR3 sequence is CAIRAPRGQNTEAFF. In nucleotides, the CDR3 is TGTGCCATCAGGGCCCCCAGGGGTCAAAACACTGAAGCTTTCTTT.